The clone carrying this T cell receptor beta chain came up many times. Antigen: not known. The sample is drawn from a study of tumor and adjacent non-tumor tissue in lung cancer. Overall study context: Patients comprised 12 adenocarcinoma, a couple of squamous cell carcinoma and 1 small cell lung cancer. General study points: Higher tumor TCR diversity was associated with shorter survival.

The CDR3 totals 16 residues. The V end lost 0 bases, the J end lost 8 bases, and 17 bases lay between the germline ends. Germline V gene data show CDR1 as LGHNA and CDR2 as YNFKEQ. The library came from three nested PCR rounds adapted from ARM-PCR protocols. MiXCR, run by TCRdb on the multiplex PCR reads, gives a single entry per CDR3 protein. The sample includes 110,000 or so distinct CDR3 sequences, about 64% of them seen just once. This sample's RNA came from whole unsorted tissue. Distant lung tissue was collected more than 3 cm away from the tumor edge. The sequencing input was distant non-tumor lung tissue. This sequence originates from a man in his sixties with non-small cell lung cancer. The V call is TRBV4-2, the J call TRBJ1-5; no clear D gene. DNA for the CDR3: TGTGCCAGCAGCCAAGACTCGGCGAAGGGTATTGAGCCCCAGCATTTT. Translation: CASSQDSAKGIEPQHF.